These 21 T cell receptor beta chains were all obtained from the same sample, sequenced in a study of CD8 T cells in ankylosing spondylitis. Broader study findings: Seemingly characteristic of ankylosing spondylitis blood was a TCR beta motif consisting of under 10 highly homologous variants.

In TCRdb, the 5' RACE reads were re-called with MiXCR into one record per CDR3 protein. The sample consists of a few hundred thousand distinct CDR3 sequences, approximately 17% of them appearing once. Their antigen targets remain unknown. The sequencing sample was made of blood, either unsorted or a sorted T cell fraction (not recorded which). The origin of the receptors is a male donor with ankylosing spondylitis.

This clonotype was seen only a few times. CDR3 in DNA: TGTGCCAGCAGCCTTCAGCCGGGGAGAGAGACCCAGTACTTC. Its translation: CASSLQPGRETQYF. This chain uses TRBV7-8 with TRBJ2-5; D may be TRBD2 (5 bases). The germline V gene encodes CDR1 SGHVS and CDR2 FQNEAQ. V shed 5 bases and J shed 4 bases, with 14 bases lying between them. This CDR3 is 14 amino acids long.

This chain joins TRBV21-1 and TRBJ1-3; the table assigns TRBD1, which was not confirmed against the DNA. TRBV21-1 is a pseudogene locus. CDR3 length: 17 residues. The CDR3: CASSNPRGLTSGNTIYF. CDR3 sequence (DNA): TGTGCCAGCAGCAACCCAAGGGGGCTTACCTCTGGAAACACCATATATTTT.

This clonotype came up many times. The rearrangement joins TRBV12-3 or TRBV12-4 to TRBJ1-1; TRBD1 matches 10 bases. With 5 bases clipped from V and 3 bases from J, the junction kept 3 bases outside the gene matches. The CDR3 runs 14 residues. This CDR3 is CASSRQGADTEAFF. DNA for the CDR3: TGTGCCAGCAGTAGACAGGGGGCAGACACTGAAGCTTTCTTT.

This clonotype has just a few counts. V is TRBV7-2 and J is TRBJ1-6; 7 bases align to TRBD1. J lost 5 bases, V lost 2 bases, and 6 bases had no gene match. This CDR3 spans 16 amino acids. Looked up from germline, CDR1 is SGHTA and CDR2 is FQGNSA. Written as DNA, the CDR3 is TGTGCCAGCAGCTTACAGCAGGGGGGGAATAATTCACCCCTCCACTTT. It yields the protein CASSLQQGGNNSPLHF. The whole variable domain, filled in from reference TRBV7-2 and TRBJ1-6, reads GAGVSQSPSNKVTEKGKDVELRCDPISGHTALYWYRQSLGQGLEFLIYFQGNSAPDKSGLPSDRFSAERTGGSVSTLTIQRTQQEDSAVYLCASSLQQGGNNSPLHFGNGTRLTVT.

The rearrangement links TRBV11-2 to TRBJ2-5; TRBD2 aligns across 7 bases. Losses at the gene ends were 5 bases for V and 0 bases for J; bases not matched to a gene: 6. Germline-derived CDR1 and CDR2 are SGHAT and FQNNGV. The CDR3 has 15 amino acids. DNA for the CDR3: TGTGCCAGCAGCCCTGGCGGGGGTTACCAAGAGACCCAGTACTTC. Translation gives CASSPGGGYQETQYF.

The rearrangement links TRBV20-1 to TRBJ2-7; 8 nucleotides line up with TRBD2. This CDR3 has 12 amino acids. CDR1 and CDR2 from the germline V gene are DFQATT and SNEGSKA (reference sequence). The V gene end was trimmed by 3 bases and the J gene end by 3 bases; junction bases not matched to a gene: 1. This CDR3 reads CSASREGYEQYF. In nucleotides, the CDR3 is TGCAGTGCTAGCCGGGAGGGCTACGAGCAGTACTTC.

This clonotype has a handful of counts. The rearrangement joins TRBV9 to TRBJ1-3, with no clear D. V was cut by 4 bases and J by 1 base, with 9 bases left in between. Germline CDR1 and CDR2: SGDLS and YYNGEE. This CDR3 is 14 amino acids long. The CDR3 sequence is CASSSRASGNTIYF. The CDR3 DNA reads as TGTGCCAGCAGCTCAAGGGCATCTGGAAACACCATATATTTT.

The chain uses TRBV6-1 and TRBJ2-5; 8 nucleotides line up with TRBD2. The CDR3 runs 15 residues. Germline trimming cut 2 bases from V and 4 bases from J; bases unmatched to any gene: 6. Germline CDR1 is MNHNS and CDR2 is SASEGT. The CDR3 region is CASSENAGGPETQYF. The CDR3 region has the DNA TGTGCCAGCAGTGAAAATGCGGGGGGCCCAGAGACCCAGTACTTC.

The chain is built from TRBV28 and TRBJ2-5, with D possibly TRBD1 on 5 matching bases. The CDR3 consists of 15 residues. Looked up from germline, CDR1 is MDHEN and CDR2 is SYDVKM. The germline V and J ends were trimmed by 2 bases and 5 bases, with 15 bases remaining between them. CDR3 coding DNA: TGTGCCAGCAGTTTACTGTCCAGGGCGGTCGAGACCCAGTACTTC. Its protein product is CASSLLSRAVETQYF.

This rearrangement joins TRBV5-1 to TRBJ1-1; D not resolved. Germline V gives CDR1 SGHRS, CDR2 YFSETQ. The CDR3 consists of 15 residues. V shed 4 bases and J shed 3 bases, with 16 bases lying between them. The CDR3 sequence: CASSKSFTLDTEAFF. The CDR3 region has the DNA TGCGCCAGCAGCAAGTCCTTTACCTTGGACACTGAAGCTTTCTTT.

The chain couples TRBV10-3 to TRBJ1-1, with 8 bases fitting TRBD1. Trimming at V came to 6 bases and at J to 1 base, leaving 7 bases not matched to a gene. CDR3 length: 15 amino acids. CDR1 and CDR2 from the germline V gene are ENHRY and SYGVKD. As DNA, the CDR3 is TGTGCCATCAGCACGACAGGGGCCGGGAACACTGAAGCTTTCTTT. Translation: CAISTTGAGNTEAFF.

V and J are TRBV7-9 and TRBJ2-3, with TRBD2 as a possible D gene (5 bases). The CDR3 is 13 residues long. V lost 2 bases, J lost 6 bases, and 9 bases lay in between. Germline V gene data show CDR1 as SEHNR and CDR2 as FQNEAQ (reference sequence). The CDR3 reads CASSLFQRDTQYF. The CDR3 DNA reads TGTGCCAGCAGCTTATTTCAGCGGGATACGCAGTATTTT.

This clonotype was seen more than once but under ten times. The chain combines TRBV6-1 with TRBJ2-1; 13 bases agree with TRBD2. CDR1 is MNHNS, CDR2 SASEGT, per germline. V was clipped by 6 bases and J by 7 bases; unmatched bases: 6. CDR3 length: 15 residues. In DNA, the CDR3 is TGTGCCAGCAGGCCCGGGACTAGCGGGAAGAATGAGCAGTTCTTC. Protein sequence: CASRPGTSGKNEQFF.

The V gene is TRBV29-1, the J gene TRBJ2-3; D is tentatively TRBD1 or TRBD2 (5 bases each). Trimming shortened V by 6 bases and J by 0 bases, and 10 bases separated the two germline ends. This CDR3 contains 13 residues. The germline CDR1 and CDR2 sequences are SQVTM and ANQGSEA. The DNA of the CDR3 is TGCAGCGTCCAGGGACCCAGCACAGATACGCAGTATTTT. As protein: CSVQGPSTDTQYF.

The rearrangement joins TRBV7-2 to TRBJ2-7; 12 bases are shared with TRBD2. Germline loops: CDR1 SGHTA, CDR2 FQGNSA. This CDR3 comprises 15 residues. V shed 4 bases, J shed 4 bases, and the junction held 5 bases outside the gene matches. CDR3 protein: CASSSGLAGLYEQYF. For the CDR3, the DNA is TGTGCCAGCAGCTCCGGACTAGCGGGACTTTACGAGCAGTACTTC.

This clonotype has more than one count but fewer than ten. The chain employs TRBV9 and TRBJ2-7; the match to TRBD1 covers 10 bases. J was trimmed by 1 base and V by 2 bases; bases with no gene match: 3. The CDR3 runs 15 residues. The germline V gene has CDR1 SGDLS and CDR2 YYNGEE. The CDR3 here is CASSVGQGTSYEQYF. The CDR3 region has the DNA TGTGCCAGCAGCGTGGGACAGGGGACTTCCTACGAGCAGTACTTC.

The rearrangement uses TRBV20-1 and TRBJ2-1, with 10 positions matching TRBD2. The germline CDR1 and CDR2 sequences are DFQATT and SNEGSKA (reference sequence). The CDR3 extends over 15 amino acids. The V and J ends lost 3 bases and 2 bases, in that order; junction bases with no gene match: 4. This CDR3 is CSASPLAGAYNEQFF. Written as DNA, the CDR3 is TGCAGTGCTAGTCCCCTAGCGGGGGCCTACAATGAGCAGTTCTTC.

This clonotype was counted at least ten times. The chain is built from TRBV12-3 or TRBV12-4 and TRBJ1-1; tentative D call: TRBD1 (6 bases). This CDR3 spans 14 amino acids. The V gene lost 5 bases and the J gene lost 4 bases, with 14 bases spanning the gap. The CDR3 sequence is CASSLTGTGTEAFF. The CDR3 bases are TGTGCCAGCAGTCTCACAGGGACGGGCACTGAAGCTTTCTTT.

V is TRBV5-4 and J is TRBJ1-1; D unclear. Looked up from germline, CDR1 is SGHNT and CDR2 is YYREEE (reference sequence). CDR3 length: 15 residues. V dropped 0 bases and J dropped 2 bases, with 11 bases sitting between them. CDR3 sequence reads: CASSLARGKNTEAFF. The CDR3 coding sequence is TGTGCCAGCAGCTTGGCGCGCGGGAAAAACACTGAAGCTTTCTTT.

This clonotype was seen only a few times. The chain recombines TRBV28 with TRBJ2-1, with 10 positions matching TRBD2. V dropped 6 bases and J dropped 0; count of bases not matched to a gene: 8. Germline-derived CDR1 and CDR2 are MDHEN and SYDVKM. The CDR3 has 17 residues. The CDR3 protein is CASRPISGRVSYNEQFF. The CDR3, as DNA: TGTGCCAGCAGACCGATCAGCGGGAGGGTCTCCTACAATGAGCAGTTCTTC.

This clonotype showed up just a few times. The rearrangement links TRBV5-1 to TRBJ1-1; D is unresolved. The V gene lost 4 bases and the J gene lost 3 bases, with 10 bases spanning the gap. Germline assignment: CDR1 SGHRS and CDR2 YFSETQ. The CDR3 has 13 residues. The CDR3 sequence is CASSPPYDTEAFF. The CDR3 DNA follows: TGCGCCAGCAGCCCCCCCTACGACACTGAAGCTTTCTTT.